The 31 T cell receptor beta chains below all came from one sample that was sequenced in a study of cytomegalovirus exposure and HLA in healthy donors. In the PCR, 60 Vbeta and 13 Jbeta primers were used. Libraries were prepared by immunoSEQ multiplex PCR; TCRdb keeps only in-frame clonotypes and omits some of them. There are about 150,000 clones in the sample; about 72% occur only once, and approximately 2% lies in the top ten. Sequencing was carried out using PBMCs. The receptors come from a man aged 35 to 55 in good health and CMV-seronegative.

V gene TRBV9 combines with J gene TRBJ2-3; 9 bases map to TRBD2. The germline gives CDR1 SGDLS, CDR2 YYNGEE. Trimming removed 0 bases from V and 5 bases from J; junction bases left unmatched: 1. This CDR3 has 14 residues. In DNA form, the CDR3 reads TGTGCCAGCAGCGTAGTTAGCGGGGGAGATACGCAGTATTTT. Translating gives CASSVVSGGDTQYF.

The chain employs TRBV19 and TRBJ1-4; no clear D. CDR3 length: 14 residues. The germline CDR1 and CDR2 sequences are LNHDA and SQIVND (reference sequence). Between the trimmed V and J ends, which lost 3 bases and 5 bases, there was a span of 10 bases. The CDR3, as DNA: TGTGCCAGTAGTATTCGTCAGTTAAATGAAAAACTGTTTTTT. Translated, it gives CASSIRQLNEKLFF.

The rearrangement joins TRBV9 to TRBJ1-1; 9 bases match TRBD1. The ends lost 0 bases at V and 1 base at J; junction bases unmatched: 4. This CDR3 contains 16 residues. Germline V CDR1 and CDR2: SGDLS, YYNGEE. This CDR3 reads CASSVGDRAGNTEAFF. CDR3 sequence (DNA): TGTGCCAGCAGCGTAGGGGACAGGGCCGGGAACACTGAAGCTTTCTTT.

This clone was counted only a few times. This chain joins TRBV2 and TRBJ2-5; TRBD1 aligns across 7 bases. The CDR3 extends over 14 amino acids. CDR1 is SNHLY, CDR2 FYNNEI, per germline. The V and J ends lost 6 bases and 7 bases, in that order; junction bases with no gene match: 11. The CDR3 coding sequence is TGTGCCAGCAGCCTGCTTCCCGGGACAGCGACCCAGTACTTC. Translated, it gives CASSLLPGTATQYF.

The gene calls are TRBV6-1 and TRBJ2-2, with 7 bases identical to TRBD1. Per germline, CDR1 MNHNS and CDR2 SASEGT. Losses at the gene ends were 6 bases for V and 8 bases for J; bases not matched to a gene: 12. This CDR3 has 15 residues. Written as DNA, the CDR3 is TGTGCCAGCAGCGAGAGTACAGGGGATCTGGGGGAGCTGTTTTTT. Protein sequence: CASSESTGDLGELFF.

The chain combines TRBV5-1 with TRBJ1-3; 9 bases are shared with TRBD1. V lost 4 bases to trimming and J lost 3 bases; unmatched junction nucleotides: 8. The V gene's germline CDR1 is SGHRS and CDR2 YFSETQ. The CDR3 length is 16 residues. The CDR3 is CASSNPGQGGGNTIYF. The CDR3, as DNA: TGCGCCAGCAGCAACCCGGGACAGGGAGGTGGAAACACCATATATTTT.

This chain links TRBV19 with TRBJ2-6, with TRBD2 matching 14 bases. V lost 5 bases and J lost 2; bases outside the gene matches: 14. The CDR3 totals 21 residues. Germline CDR1 reads LNHDA; CDR2 reads SQIVND (reference sequence). Here the CDR3 DNA reads TGTGCCAGTAGTCCCTCTCCCGGACTAGCGGGGGGAAGTACTGGGGCCAACGTCCTGACTTTC. This sequence encodes CASSPSPGLAGGSTGANVLTF. The full variable domain, with the rest looked up from reference TRBV19 and TRBJ2-6, is DGGITQSPKYLFRKEGQNVTLSCEQNLNHDAMYWYRQDPGQGLRLIYYSQIVNDFQKGDIAEGYSVSREKKESFPLTVTSAQKNPTAFYLCASSPSPGLAGGSTGANVLTFGAGSRLTVL.

The chain recombines TRBV7-8 with TRBJ1-3; maybe TRBD1 (5 bases). The CDR3 spans 15 residues. From germline, CDR1 is SGHVS and CDR2 FQNEAQ. The V and J ends lost 3 bases and 3 bases respectively, with 12 bases between them. CDR3 coding DNA: TGTGCCAGCAGCTTGCGCAGGGTGAATGGAAACACCATATATTTT. Translating it yields CASSLRRVNGNTIYF.

The V and J genes are TRBV5-4 and TRBJ2-5; 7 nucleotides align to TRBD2. CDR1 is SGHNT and CDR2 is YYREEE in the germline V gene (reference sequence). Germline trimming cut 3 bases from V and 2 bases from J; bases unmatched to any gene: 7. The CDR3 is 15 residues long. CDR3 DNA sequence: TGTGCCAGCAGCTCCGGACTAGACAAACAAGAGACCCAGTACTTC. This encodes CASSSGLDKQETQYF.

The CDR3 DNA follows: TGTGCCAGCTCACCCGCGGCGGGGGGGCCCTACGAGCAGTACTTC. Its translation is CASSPAAGGPYEQYF. This chain links TRBV18 with TRBJ2-7, with 9 bases lining up with TRBD2. Germline CDR1 reads KGHSH; CDR2 reads LQKENI. The CDR3 totals 15 residues. After removal of 3 bases from V and 2 bases from J, the junction contained 5 bases not matched to a gene.

J is TRBJ2-7 and V is TRBV6-5; 7 positions match TRBD2. Germline assignment: CDR1 MNHEY and CDR2 SVGAGI. The CDR3 consists of 14 residues. V lost 6 bases and J lost 3; bases outside the gene matches: 8. CDR3 sequence reads: CASSHLRGVYEQYF. The CDR3 DNA is TGTGCCAGCAGCCATCTTCGGGGGGTCTACGAGCAGTACTTC.

The chain employs TRBV30 and TRBJ2-1; 15 bases agree with TRBD2. Unmatched junction bases numbered 9, after V lost 7 bases and J lost 8 bases. Germline CDR1 and CDR2: GTSNPN and SVGIG (reference sequence). The CDR3 loop spans 15 amino acids. Here the CDR3 reads CAFALGLAGGYEQFF. The CDR3 DNA is TGTGCCTTCGCCCTCGGACTAGCGGGAGGGTATGAGCAGTTCTTC. Filled out from reference TRBV30 and TRBJ2-1, the complete variable domain reads SQTIHQWPATLVQPVGSPLSLECTVEGTSNPNLYWYRQAAGRGLQLLFYSVGIGQISSEVPQNLSASRPQDRQFILSSKKLLLSDSGFYLCAFALGLAGGYEQFFGPGTRLTVL.

This rearrangement joins TRBV9 to TRBJ2-3; 10 bases align to TRBD2. The CDR3 has 16 amino acids. CDR1 and CDR2 (germline): SGDLS, YYNGEE. V lost 4 bases and J lost 1; bases outside the gene matches: 6. CDR3 in amino acids: CASSPRTSGRTDTQYF. The CDR3 DNA follows: TGTGCCAGCAGCCCCCGGACTAGCGGACGCACAGATACGCAGTATTTT. The whole variable domain, filled in from reference TRBV9 and TRBJ2-3, reads DSGVTQTPKHLITATGQRVTLRCSPRSGDLSVYWYQQSLDQGLQFLIQYYNGEERAKGNILERFSAQQFPDLHSELNLSSLELGDSALYFCASSPRTSGRTDTQYFGPGTRLTVL.

This clone appeared a single time. The chain recombines TRBV28 with TRBJ2-7; D uncertain. The CDR3 length is 16 residues. Deletions cut 5 bases from V and 4 bases from J, with 21 bases between. CDR1 and CDR2 from the germline V gene are MDHEN and SYDVKM. DNA for the CDR3: TGTGCCAGCAGTCTGCGTGGCCGGCAGTCCGGGTACGAGCAGTACTTC. Its translation: CASSLRGRQSGYEQYF.

This chain uses TRBV16 with TRBJ2-7; 7 bases match TRBD1. Unmatched junction bases numbered 0, after V lost 4 bases and J lost 6 bases. From germline, CDR1 is KGHSY and CDR2 FQNENV. This CDR3 contains 11 residues. This CDR3 reads CASSPGGEQYF. The CDR3, as DNA: TGTGCCAGCAGCCCAGGGGGCGAGCAGTACTTC.

This chain links TRBV5-1 with TRBJ2-7; TRBD2 aligns across 9 bases. Germline V gene data show CDR1 as SGHRS and CDR2 as YFSETQ. This CDR3 contains 19 residues. V trimming: 4 bases; J trimming: 3 bases; junction bases outside the gene matches: 20. The CDR3 sequence is CASSGYADRTGTSSYEQYF. In nucleotides, the CDR3 is TGCGCCAGCAGCGGATACGCGGACAGGACCGGGACTAGCAGCTACGAGCAGTACTTC.

This clone was observed a handful of times. Here the CDR3 DNA reads TGTGCCAGCAGTTACAGGGGACGTGGTCAGCCCCAGCATTTT. It is translated as CASSYRGRGQPQHF. This chain joins TRBV27 and TRBJ1-5; 7 bases fit TRBD1. The CDR3 is made up of 14 amino acids. Per germline, CDR1 MNHEY and CDR2 SMNVEV (reference sequence). V lost 4 bases and J lost 6; bases outside the gene matches: 6.

This clone was observed a handful of times. V gene TRBV30 combines with J gene TRBJ1-5; D perhaps matches TRBD1 (6 bases). The CDR3 runs 14 residues. Germline lookup yields CDR1 GTSNPN and CDR2 SVGIG (reference sequence). Trimming took 0 bases from V and 3 from J, leaving 9 bases between them. Here the CDR3 reads CAWSVTGINQPQHF. The CDR3, as DNA: TGTGCCTGGAGTGTTACAGGGATCAATCAGCCCCAGCATTTT.

This clone has just a few counts. Additional DNA sequences in this sample encode the identical CDR3. The chain couples TRBV6-5 to TRBJ1-1, with 7 bases identical to TRBD1. V shed 5 bases and J 1 base; nucleotides not matched to a gene: 1. The germline gives CDR1 MNHEY, CDR2 SVGAGI. The CDR3 length is 13 residues. In DNA, the CDR3 is TGTGCCAGCAGTCGGACAGGGAACACTGAAGCTTTCTTT. This gives the protein CASSRTGNTEAFF.

J is TRBJ2-1 and V is TRBV6-6; TRBD2 might be the D (5 bases). Deletions cut 5 bases from V and 4 bases from J, with 12 bases between. Per the germline V gene, CDR1 is MNHNY and CDR2 is SVGAGI (reference sequence). CDR3 length: 14 residues. In DNA form, the CDR3 reads TGTGCCAGCAGTGTGCGGGCCCCGTACAATGAGCAGTTCTTC. Its translation: CASSVRAPYNEQFF.

This clone was detected a few times. The J gene is TRBJ2-2, the V gene TRBV5-4; TRBD2 agrees at 8 bases. This CDR3 contains 15 residues. The J segment lost 1 base and the V segment lost 7 bases, leaving 6 bases of the junction unmatched. CDR1 is SGHNT, CDR2 YYREEE, per germline (reference sequence). CDR3 amino acids: CASQERGWNTGELFF. DNA for the CDR3: TGTGCCAGCCAAGAGCGGGGGTGGAACACCGGGGAGCTGTTTTTT.

The chain couples TRBV27 to TRBJ2-7; D ambiguous. The V and J ends lost 1 base and 2 bases respectively, with 9 bases between them. The CDR3 has 14 residues. CDR1 is MNHEY, CDR2 SMNVEV, per germline (reference sequence). The CDR3 sequence: CASSLYRVPYEQYF. Written as DNA, the CDR3 is TGTGCCAGCAGTTTATATCGGGTTCCCTACGAGCAGTACTTC.

The gene calls are TRBV5-8 and TRBJ2-3, with 10 bases aligning to TRBD2. V lost 4 bases and J lost 6; bases outside the gene matches: 14. Germline CDR1 is SGHTS and CDR2 is YDEGEE. This CDR3 has 17 residues. The CDR3 loop is CASSLLGVSGGSDTQYF. The CDR3 DNA reads as TGTGCCAGCAGCCTCCTTGGGGTTAGCGGGGGGTCGGATACGCAGTATTTT.

The chain couples TRBV6-1 to TRBJ2-7, with D maybe TRBD2 (6 bases). The CDR3 totals 17 residues. Looked up from germline, CDR1 is MNHNS and CDR2 is SASEGT. V gave up 0 bases and J gave up 3 bases, with 18 bases separating them. Written as DNA, the CDR3 is TGTGCCAGCAGTGAAGCTAGGAGGGCCGAGTTCGTCTACGAGCAGTACTTC. It codes for CASSEARRAEFVYEQYF.

This clone has a single count. This chain uses TRBV7-9 with TRBJ2-7; a weak D match, TRBD1 (8 bases). Trimming took off 5 bases at V and 3 bases at J, with 14 bases between the two ends. The length of the CDR3 is 14 residues. Per germline, CDR1 SEHNR and CDR2 FQNEAQ (reference sequence). The CDR3 reads CASSVDREGYEQYF. In DNA, the CDR3 is TGTGCCAGCAGCGTGGACAGGGAGGGCTACGAGCAGTACTTC.

The chain uses TRBV7-2 and TRBJ2-7, with D perhaps matching TRBD1 (6 bases). CDR1 is SGHTA, CDR2 FQGNSA, per germline. The CDR3 runs 14 residues. V shed 5 bases and J shed 1 base, with 12 bases lying between them. Written as DNA, the CDR3 is TGTGCCAGCAGCCCCAGGACAGCTTCCTACGAGCAGTACTTC. This sequence encodes CASSPRTASYEQYF.

This clone came up a few times. J is TRBJ2-7 and V is TRBV5-6; 7 bases are a match to TRBD1. CDR3 size: 12 residues. The germline CDR1 and CDR2 sequences are SGHDT and YYEEEE. The V segment lost 3 bases and the J segment 10 bases; nucleotides outside the gene matches: 7. The CDR3 coding sequence is TGTGCCAGCAGCTCGGGGACAGCTGTTCAGTACTTC. This gives the protein CASSSGTAVQYF. The full variable domain, in which reference TRBV5-6 and TRBJ2-7 provide the parts outside the CDR3, is DAGVTQSPTHLIKTRGQQVTLRCSPKSGHDTVSWYQQALGQGPQFIFQYYEEEERQRGNFPDRFSGHQFPNYSSELNVNALLLGDSALYLCASSSGTAVQYFGPGTRLTVT.

This clone has a single count. DNA of the CDR3: TGTGCCAGCAGCTTAGCGGGGGCGTCGGGCTATGGCTACACCTTC. Its protein is CASSLAGASGYGYTF. The V and J genes are TRBV5-6 and TRBJ1-2; D is perhaps TRBD1 (6 bases). This CDR3 spans 15 amino acids. The germline V and J ends were trimmed by 2 bases and 4 bases, with 15 bases remaining between them. From germline, CDR1 is SGHDT and CDR2 YYEEEE. The variable domain in full, with the rest retrieved from reference TRBV5-6 and TRBJ1-2, is DAGVTQSPTHLIKTRGQQVTLRCSPKSGHDTVSWYQQALGQGPQFIFQYYEEEERQRGNFPDRFSGHQFPNYSSELNVNALLLGDSALYLCASSLAGASGYGYTFGSGTRLTVV.

This chain uses TRBV7-8 with TRBJ2-7; D not certain. The V and J ends lost 1 base and 0 bases respectively, with 13 bases between them. This CDR3 is 16 amino acids long. Per the germline V gene, CDR1 is SGHVS and CDR2 is FQNEAQ. CDR3 nucleotide sequence: TGTGCCAGCAGCTTAGGGTCGACTCTTCTCTCCTACGAGCAGTACTTC. Protein: CASSLGSTLLSYEQYF.

V is TRBV2 and J is TRBJ2-3, with TRBD2 matching 10 bases. Trimming cost V 7 bases and J 5 bases; bases outside gene matches: 6. CDR3 length equals 14 residues. Germline V lookup: CDR1 SNHLY, CDR2 FYNNEI. The CDR3 coding sequence is TGTGCCAGCACGGCAGTAGCGGGAGGAGATACGCAGTATTTT. Translation: CASTAVAGGDTQYF.

V gene TRBV4-1 combines with J gene TRBJ2-3; D gene unclear. The CDR3 is 13 residues long. Between the trimmed V and J ends, which lost 0 bases and 5 bases, there was a span of 6 bases. From germline, CDR1 is MGHRA and CDR2 YSYEKL. The CDR3 DNA follows: TGCGCCAGCAGCCAAGAGCGGCTAGATACGCAGTATTTT. It is translated as CASSQERLDTQYF.